A single sample gave rise to the 30 T cell receptor beta chains below, sequenced in a study of identical twins. MiXCR, run by TCRdb on the 5' RACE reads, gives a single entry per CDR3 protein. Here the sample spans about 890,000 distinct CDR3 sequences, approximately 13% being singletons. These sequences were also reported in another study, on yellow fever vaccine responses in identical twins.

Sequencing input: PBMCs. Source of these receptors: a woman younger than 30 in good health.

This rearrangement joins TRBV29-1 to TRBJ2-7, with D uncertain. This CDR3 is 14 amino acids long. In germline, CDR1 is SQVTM, CDR2 ANQGSEA. Trimming left V 7 bases short and J 0 bases short, with 16 bases between. The CDR3 reads CSATQTQSSYEQYV. CDR3 DNA: TGCAGCGCGACACAAACACAATCCTCCTACGAGCAGTACGTC.

The chain joins TRBV28 to TRBJ2-7, with unresolved D. The germline V gene has CDR1 MDHEN and CDR2 SYDVKM. CDR3 length equals 16 residues. Between the trimmed V and J ends, which lost 6 bases and 2 bases, there was a span of 20 bases. The CDR3 bases are TGTGCCAGCAGCCCCCCCGTAGGATCCTCGCCCTACGAGCAGTACTTC. It specifies CASSPPVGSSPYEQYF.

The genes are TRBV4-1 and TRBJ1-2; D is unresolved. The CDR3 is 15 amino acids. Germline V gene sequence: CDR1 MGHRA, CDR2 YSYEKL. Deletions cut 1 base from V and 0 bases from J, with 9 bases between. The CDR3 nucleotides read TGCGCCAGCAGCCAAGGCAAGACTTCTAACTATGGCTACACCTTC. The encoded protein is CASSQGKTSNYGYTF.

The V call is TRBV28, the J call TRBJ2-1, with 10 bases matching TRBD2. CDR1 and CDR2 from the germline V gene are MDHEN and SYDVKM. The CDR3 spans 16 residues. V gave up 5 bases and J gave up 2 bases; unmatched junction bases: 6. CDR3 loop: CASSQPGTSAYNEQFF. The CDR3 DNA reads TGTGCCAGCAGTCAACCGGGGACTAGCGCCTACAATGAGCAGTTCTTC.

This clonotype has more than one count but fewer than ten. The chain carries TRBV28 and TRBJ2-3, with 9 bases fitting TRBD2. Germline values: CDR1 MDHEN, CDR2 SYDVKM. V trimming: 7 bases; J trimming: 8 bases; junction bases outside the gene matches: 13. CDR3 length: 15 amino acids. The DNA for the CDR3 is TGTGCCAGCAAGGCAGCGGGACTAGCCCAGGGTACGCAGTATTTT. Amino acid sequence: CASKAAGLAQGTQYF. Drawing the rest from reference TRBV28 and TRBJ2-3, the complete variable domain is DVKVTQSSRYLVKRTGEKVFLECVQDMDHENMFWYRQDPGLGLRLIYFSYDVKMKEKGDIPEGYSVSREKKERFSLILESASTNQTSMYLCASKAAGLAQGTQYFGPGTRLTVL.

This clonotype was detected only a few times. This chain joins TRBV7-9 and TRBJ2-4; D remains ambiguous. The V end was cut by 5 bases, the J end by 0 bases, with 14 bases between. CDR1 and CDR2 from the germline V gene are SEHNR and FQNEAQ (reference sequence). This CDR3 spans 16 amino acids. The chain's CDR3 is CASSPSPGLAKNIQYF. Written as DNA, the CDR3 is TGTGCCAGCAGCCCGTCCCCCGGCTTAGCCAAAAACATTCAGTACTTC. Based on the CDR3 plus reference TRBV7-9 and TRBJ2-4, the full variable domain is DTGVSQNPRHKITKRGQNVTFRCDPISEHNRLYWYRQTLGQGPEFLTYFQNEAQLEKSRLLSDRFSAERPKGSFSTLEIQRTEQGDSAMYLCASSPSPGLAKNIQYFGAGTRLSVL.

This clonotype was seen a few times. This chain uses TRBV20-1 with TRBJ2-3; unclear D gene. V gave up 2 bases and J gave up 0 bases, with 9 bases separating them. The germline V gene has CDR1 DFQATT and CDR2 SNEGSKA (reference sequence). This CDR3 region has 14 residues. DNA for the CDR3: TGCAGTGCTAGACGCCAGACTAGCACAGATACGCAGTATTTT. Its protein is CSARRQTSTDTQYF.

This clonotype was seen at least ten times. The chain links TRBV28 to TRBJ2-1; 8 positions match TRBD2. This CDR3 has 16 residues. Trimming at V came to 6 bases and at J to 9 bases, leaving 16 bases not matched to a gene. The germline V gene encodes CDR1 MDHEN and CDR2 SYDVKM. CDR3 DNA: TGTGCCAGCAGCTCCCTCGCCGGGACTAGGGGATTTGAGCAGTTCTTC. Translation gives CASSSLAGTRGFEQFF.

This clonotype was counted between two and nine times. V usage is TRBV20-1 and J usage is TRBJ2-3; D tentatively fits TRBD1 or TRBD2 (5 bases each). This CDR3 contains 12 residues. V was shortened by 8 bases and J by 6 bases, with 15 bases between the two germline ends. CDR1 DFQATT and CDR2 SNEGSKA come from the germline V gene (reference sequence). CDR3 residues: CSTGLGTDTQYF. CDR3 sequence (DNA): TGCAGTACGGGTCTGGGGACGGATACGCAGTATTTT.

V and J are TRBV12-3 or TRBV12-4 and TRBJ2-7; 9 bases map to TRBD2. V was pared by 6 bases and J by 5 bases, with 17 bases of the junction left unmatched. This CDR3 has 17 residues. In DNA form, the CDR3 reads TGTGCCAGCAGCAGGGGGTTTGTAGCGGGAGTGGACGACGAGCAGTACTTC. This codes for CASSRGFVAGVDDEQYF.

This clonotype showed up just a few times. The chain is built from TRBV18 and TRBJ2-1; a possible D gene is TRBD1 (5 bases). The V end was cut by 3 bases, the J end by 3 bases, with 15 bases between. Germline lookup yields CDR1 KGHSH and CDR2 LQKENI. CDR3 length: 16 amino acids. The CDR3 here is CASSPPPRGYYNEQFF. The DNA of the CDR3 is TGTGCCAGCTCACCCCCCCCAAGGGGCTACTACAATGAGCAGTTCTTC.

This clonotype showed up many times. This chain links TRBV5-1 with TRBJ2-3; D possibly corresponds to TRBD1 (5 bases). Trimming took 0 bases from V and 7 from J, leaving 12 bases between them. The germline CDR1 and CDR2 sequences are SGHRS and YFSETQ. This CDR3 spans 14 amino acids. CDR3 sequence: CASSLGSQANTQYF. For the CDR3, the DNA is TGCGCCAGCAGCTTGGGTTCACAGGCCAATACGCAGTATTTT. Full variable domain (remainder filled in from reference TRBV5-1 and TRBJ2-3): KAGVTQTPRYLIKTRGQQVTLSCSPISGHRSVSWYQQTPGQGLQFLFEYFSETQRNKGNFPGRFSGRQFSNSRSEMNVSTLELGDSALYLCASSLGSQANTQYFGPGTRLTVL.

Ten or more counts support this clonotype. The rearrangement links TRBV12-3 or TRBV12-4 to TRBJ2-2; 7 positions agree with TRBD2. The CDR3 loop spans 15 amino acids. After removal of 8 bases from V and 0 bases from J, the junction contained 6 bases not matched to a gene. In nucleotides, the CDR3 is TGTGCCAGCGGGGGGGGTCCGACGAACACCGGGGAGCTGTTTTTT. Translated: CASGGGPTNTGELFF.

The chain joins TRBV29-1 to TRBJ2-5; D might be TRBD2 (5 bases). Per germline, CDR1 SQVTM and CDR2 ANQGSEA. The CDR3 covers 10 residues. V gave up 7 bases and J gave up 7 bases, with 10 bases separating them. Written as DNA, the CDR3 is TGCAGCGCCGGGGATGGGACCCAGTACTTC. Protein sequence: CSAGDGTQYF. Full variable domain (outside the CDR3, taken from reference TRBV29-1 and TRBJ2-5): SAVISQKPSRDICQRGTSLTIQCQVDSQVTMMFWYRQQPGQSLTLIATANQGSEATYESGFVIDKFPISRPNLTFSTLTVSNMSPEDSSIYLCSAGDGTQYFGPGTRLLVL.

This clonotype came up many times. This chain links TRBV12-3 or TRBV12-4 with TRBJ2-1, with 10 bases fitting TRBD2. V was pared by 3 bases and J by 3 bases, with 17 bases of the junction left unmatched. The CDR3 is 20 amino acids. The CDR3 loop is CASSFGQRGGIPSNYNEQFF. CDR3 DNA sequence: TGTGCCAGCAGTTTTGGTCAGCGGGGGGGCATTCCGTCTAACTACAATGAGCAGTTCTTC.

This clonotype has only a few counts. The J gene is TRBJ2-7, the V gene TRBV10-3; 10 nucleotides match TRBD1. This CDR3 is 16 amino acids long. The V and J ends lost 6 bases and 3 bases, in that order; junction bases with no gene match: 11. The germline CDR1 and CDR2 sequences are ENHRY and SYGVKD. The CDR3 DNA is TGTGCCATCAGGGACCCCGGGACAGGGGACGGCTACGAGCAGTACTTC. Translation gives CAIRDPGTGDGYEQYF.

The chain recombines TRBV20-1 with TRBJ2-1; 7 bases are a match to TRBD2. This CDR3 spans 14 amino acids. V trimming: 6 bases; J trimming: 4 bases; junction bases outside the gene matches: 9. Germline-derived CDR1 and CDR2 are DFQATT and SNEGSKA (reference sequence). In DNA, the CDR3 is TGCAGTGCCAGAACCGGGACTACTTACAATGAGCAGTTCTTC. Its translation is CSARTGTTYNEQFF.

The V gene is TRBV6-5, the J gene TRBJ1-1; possibly TRBD1 for D (5 bases). CDR3 length equals 14 residues. Germline assignment: CDR1 MNHEY and CDR2 SVGAGI. Deletions cut 0 bases from V and 4 bases from J, with 9 bases between. CDR3 region: CASSYSFGGTEAFF. The CDR3 DNA is TGTGCCAGCAGTTACTCATTCGGGGGCACTGAAGCTTTCTTT.

The chain couples TRBV27 to TRBJ2-7, with D tentatively TRBD2 (6 bases). Per the germline V gene, CDR1 is MNHEY and CDR2 is SMNVEV (reference sequence). This CDR3 is built from 15 residues. V was shortened by 6 bases and J by 4 bases, with 19 bases between the two germline ends. CDR3 loop: CASSSPGGVGYEQYF. CDR3 DNA: TGTGCCAGCAGCTCCCCCGGGGGAGTTGGATACGAGCAGTACTTC.

This clonotype occurred a few times. J is TRBJ2-1 and V is TRBV12-3 or TRBV12-4, with D perhaps assigned TRBD1 or TRBD2 (5 bases each). This CDR3 spans 15 amino acids. V was pared by 6 bases and J by 5 bases, with 17 bases between. Here the CDR3 DNA reads TGTGCCAGCAGCCGTGATAGGTTGGGGGACAATGAGCAGTTCTTC. This encodes CASSRDRLGDNEQFF.

The rearrangement uses TRBV5-1 and TRBJ2-1; no reliable D call. Trimming cost V 0 bases and J 3 bases, with 7 bases left between them. This CDR3 is built from 14 residues. CDR1 and CDR2 (germline): SGHRS, YFSETQ. The DNA for the CDR3 is TGCGCCAGCAGCTTGGGTGCGGTCTACAATGAGCAGTTCTTC. Protein: CASSLGAVYNEQFF.

V is TRBV7-8 and J is TRBJ2-7, with 9 nucleotides matching TRBD2. Trimming removed 0 bases from V and 2 bases from J; junction bases left unmatched: 5. Germline V gives CDR1 SGHVS, CDR2 FQNEAQ. CDR3 length: 16 residues. CDR3 in amino acids: CASSLAGLAGTYEQYF. CDR3 sequence (DNA): TGTGCCAGCAGCTTAGCGGGCCTAGCGGGGACCTACGAGCAGTACTTC.

The rearrangement joins TRBV5-1 to TRBJ2-1; 7 positions match TRBD2. CDR3 length: 15 residues. Germline V gene data show CDR1 as SGHRS and CDR2 as YFSETQ. V dropped 4 bases and J dropped 7; count of bases not matched to a gene: 11. CDR3 residues: CASSLGLELWNEQFF. The CDR3 nucleotides read TGCGCCAGCAGCCTCGGACTAGAGCTTTGGAATGAGCAGTTCTTC.

This clonotype was detected many times. This chain uses TRBV12-3 or TRBV12-4 with TRBJ2-3; TRBD2 might be the D (5 bases). This CDR3 spans 15 amino acids. V was clipped by 3 bases and J by 3 bases, with 13 bases between them. The CDR3 DNA reads TGTGCCAGCAGTTTGAGGGTCGACTCGACAGATACGCAGTATTTT. It encodes CASSLRVDSTDTQYF.

The sample holds a few counts of this clonotype. The chain couples TRBV4-1 to TRBJ2-5; D possibly corresponds to TRBD1 (5 bases). The V gene's germline CDR1 is MGHRA and CDR2 YSYEKL. Deletions cut 3 bases from V and 2 bases from J, with 16 bases between. The CDR3 contains 16 residues. This CDR3 is CASSQDETGLQETQYF. The CDR3 coding sequence is TGCGCCAGCAGCCAGGATGAAACAGGCTTACAAGAGACCCAGTACTTC.

The V gene is TRBV3-1, the J gene TRBJ2-4; D may be TRBD1 (6 bases). Germline V gives CDR1 LGHDT, CDR2 YNNKEL (reference sequence). CDR3 length equals 16 residues. Trimming left V 0 bases short and J 1 base short, with 10 bases between. This chain's CDR3 is CASSQEWQGAKNIQYF. CDR3 in DNA: TGTGCCAGCAGCCAAGAGTGGCAGGGGGCCAAAAACATTCAGTACTTC.

Only a few counts were recorded for this clonotype. The V and J genes are TRBV3-1 and TRBJ1-2; 7 positions agree with TRBD1. CDR1 and CDR2 (germline): LGHDT, YNNKEL (reference sequence). Trimming removed 10 bases from V and 7 bases from J; junction bases left unmatched: 15. There are 14 residues in the CDR3. The CDR3 loop reads CATKNEGGSPGYTF. CDR3 sequence (DNA): TGTGCCACCAAAAATGAAGGGGGCTCACCTGGCTACACCTTC.

Only a few counts were recorded for this clonotype. The rearrangement joins TRBV15 to TRBJ2-1, with D tentatively TRBD2 (5 bases). Germline values: CDR1 LNHNV, CDR2 YYDKDF (reference sequence). The CDR3 totals 16 residues. Trimming removed 0 bases at V and 2 bases at J, with 11 bases between. CDR3 in amino acids: CATSRDLGLPYNEQFF. The CDR3 DNA follows: TGTGCCACCAGCAGAGATCTCGGACTCCCCTACAATGAGCAGTTCTTC.

This clonotype turned up a few times. This chain connects TRBV5-1 to TRBJ2-2; D gene unclear. The ends were cut back, 6 bases at V and 4 bases at J, with 13 bases in the middle. The CDR3 contains 14 residues. Germline V gene lookup returns CDR1 SGHRS and CDR2 YFSETQ. The CDR3 loop reads CASNSVDSTGELFF. CDR3 in DNA: TGCGCCAGCAACTCAGTAGATAGCACCGGGGAGCTGTTTTTT.

This clonotype came up many times. This chain uses TRBV3-1 with TRBJ1-1, with 9 bases matching TRBD1. This CDR3 contains 15 residues. CDR1 is LGHDT and CDR2 is YNNKEL in the germline V gene (reference sequence). The V gene end was trimmed by 2 bases and the J gene end by 6 bases; junction bases not matched to a gene: 7. The CDR3 is CASSQSDRGIAEAFF. The CDR3 DNA reads TGTGCCAGCAGCCAATCGGACAGGGGAATCGCTGAAGCTTTCTTT.